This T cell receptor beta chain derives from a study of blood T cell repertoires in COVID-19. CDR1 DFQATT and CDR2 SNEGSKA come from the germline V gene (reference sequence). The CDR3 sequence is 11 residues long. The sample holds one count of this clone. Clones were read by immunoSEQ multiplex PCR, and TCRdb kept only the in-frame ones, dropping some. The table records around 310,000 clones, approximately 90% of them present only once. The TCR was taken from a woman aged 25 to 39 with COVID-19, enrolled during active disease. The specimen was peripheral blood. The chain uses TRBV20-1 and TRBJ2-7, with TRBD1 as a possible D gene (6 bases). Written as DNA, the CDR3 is TGCAGCGCCCACACAGGGCACGAGCAGTACTTC. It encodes CSAHTGHEQYF.